Listed below are T cell receptor beta chains from one sample, sequenced in a study of cytomegalovirus exposure and HLA in healthy donors. The protocol was immunoSEQ multiplex PCR, while the TCRdb copy is restricted to in-frame clones and leaves out a portion. The data contain some 150,000 clones, about 74% of them singletons. Material for sequencing was PBMCs. Receptors originate from a man aged 18 to 30 in good health and CMV-seropositive. Each CDR3 is given with its conserved first and last residue. A D gene is named only where the DNA matches it firmly. Clone sizes are given selectively: once, few, many, or a class where the clone is expanded.

v_call	d_call	clone_size	j_call	cdr3_nt	cdr3_aa
TRBV10-3	NA	NA	TRBJ2-1	TGTGCCATGGGGGGAAATGCGGAGCAGTTCTTC	CAMGGNAEQFF
TRBV18	TRBD1	NA	TRBJ1-4	TGTGCCAGCTCCCGGACAGGGTCTAATGAAAAACTGTTTTTT	CASSRTGSNEKLFF
TRBV11-1	NA	NA	TRBJ2-3	TGTGCCAGCAGCAATGGACAGCCTACAGATACGCAGTATTTT	CASSNGQPTDTQYF
TRBV2	NA	NA	TRBJ1-4	TGTGCCAGCAGTGAAATTCTGGGCGCTGAAAAACTGTTTTTT	CASSEILGAEKLFF
TRBV6-4	NA	NA	TRBJ2-2	TGTGCCAGCAGTGTTGTAGACACCGGGGAGCTGTTTTTT	CASSVVDTGELFF
TRBV18	NA	NA	TRBJ2-1	TGTGCCAGCTCGCCAACAGGGTACAATGAGCAGTTCTTC	CASSPTGYNEQFF
TRBV19	TRBD1	NA	TRBJ2-7	TGTGCCAGTAGTAGCACAGGGGGTCCCTACGAGCAGTACTTC	CASSSTGGPYEQYF
TRBV27	TRBD2	NA	TRBJ2-3	TGTGCCAGCAGTCGCGGGGGTCTCACAGATACGCAGTATTTT	CASSRGGLTDTQYF
TRBV4-1	TRBD2	NA	TRBJ2-5	TGCGCCAGCAGGGCTTCTGGCGGGGGGTACCAAGAGACCCAGTACTTC	CASRASGGGYQETQYF
TRBV7-2	NA	NA	TRBJ2-7	TGTGCCAGCAGCTTACTAGGCAATTCAATTAACGAGCAGTACTTC	CASSLLGNSINEQYF
TRBV5-1	TRBD1	NA	TRBJ2-5	TGCGCCAGCAGCTTGATGGGCAGGGGGCGGGAGACCCAGTACTTC	CASSLMGRGRETQYF
TRBV2	NA	NA	TRBJ2-7	TGTGCCAGCAGTGAAGCGGGACACTCTTCCTACGAGCAGTACTTC	CASSEAGHSSYEQYF
TRBV2	NA	NA	TRBJ1-5	TGTGCCAGCAGTGAAGTGGGGGGAGCGGTGGATCAGCCCCAGCATTTT	CASSEVGGAVDQPQHF
TRBV27	NA	NA	TRBJ1-4	TGTGCCAGCAGCCACCCGGGACTGTCAAATGAAAAACTGTTTTTT	CASSHPGLSNEKLFF
TRBV2	TRBD1	NA	TRBJ2-7	TGTGCCAGCAGTGAAGCGCTTTTAATGGCCAGGGGGCGCATACTTACCTACGAGCAGTACTTC	CASSEALLMARGRILTYEQYF
TRBV19	NA	NA	TRBJ2-2	TGTGCCAGTAGTCTATCACAGGGTTCCGGGGAGCTGTTTTTT	CASSLSQGSGELFF
TRBV5-5	NA	NA	TRBJ2-7	TGTGCCAGCAGCTTGGGTGGCAGCTCCTACGAGCAGTACTTC	CASSLGGSSYEQYF
TRBV9	TRBD2	NA	TRBJ2-5	TGTGCCAGCAGCTACGCGGGGGTTTTAGTAGAGACCCAGTACTTC	CASSYAGVLVETQYF
TRBV19	NA	few	TRBJ1-1	TGTGCCAGTAGGCACAGGGAGGAAGCTTTCTTT	CASRHREEAFF
TRBV18	NA	NA	TRBJ1-5	TGTGCCAGCTCACCATTTGGACAGAAATATAGCAATCAGCCCCAGCATTTT	CASSPFGQKYSNQPQHF
TRBV19	NA	NA	TRBJ1-1	TGTGCCAGTAGTATCATGGGGCCTACGGCTTTCTTT	CASSIMGPTAFF
TRBV7-6	NA	NA	TRBJ1-2	TGTGCCAGCAGCTTAGGTGGCCAGTTAAGCTACACCTTC	CASSLGGQLSYTF
TRBV7-9	NA	NA	TRBJ2-3	TGTGCCAGCAGCTCAGCACTCAGCACAGATACGCAGTATTTT	CASSSALSTDTQYF
TRBV5-6	TRBD1	NA	TRBJ2-3	TGTGCCAGCAGCTTGCCAGGGGGCGCCCCAAGCACAGATACGCAGTATTTT	CASSLPGGAPSTDTQYF
TRBV19	NA	NA	TRBJ2-2	TGTGCCAGTAGTAACCCCGATGGAGCTTATGGCACCGGGGAGCTGTTTTTT	CASSNPDGAYGTGELFF
TRBV5-4	TRBD2	NA	TRBJ2-7	TGTGCCAGCAGCCTCATAACTAGCGGGATTTCCTACGAGCAGTACTTC	CASSLITSGISYEQYF
TRBV6-1	TRBD2	NA	TRBJ2-1	TGTGCCAGCAGTGACGGGACTAGCGGGGTTAATAATGAGCAGTTCTTC	CASSDGTSGVNNEQFF
TRBV2	NA	NA	TRBJ2-2	TGTGCCAGCATGAGGGTAGCAGGGGAGCCCGGGGAGCTGTTTTTT	CASMRVAGEPGELFF
TRBV4-3	NA	NA	TRBJ2-7	TGCGCCAGCAGCCAATCCGTTGGGGGGTACGACGAGCAGTACTTC	CASSQSVGGYDEQYF
TRBV7-3	NA	once	TRBJ2-1	TGTGCCAGCAGCCGATACAGTGGCTCCTACAATGAGCAGTTCTTC	CASSRYSGSYNEQFF
TRBV11-2	NA	NA	TRBJ1-2	TGTGCCAGCAGCTCCGCGGCCAGGGAATACAATTATGGCTACACCTTC	CASSSAAREYNYGYTF
TRBV30	NA	NA	TRBJ2-7	TGTGCCTGCCTTGGAAGGGGAAGGACCTACGAGCAGTACTTC	CACLGRGRTYEQYF
TRBV19	TRBD2	few	TRBJ2-1	TGTGCCAGTAGCTTAGCCGGGACTAGCGGGAGTATGGGCTCCTACAATGAGCAGTTCTTC	CASSLAGTSGSMGSYNEQFF
TRBV4-3	NA	NA	TRBJ2-3	TGCGCCAGCAGCCAAGATCTAAGGAGGGGAGCGGGCACAGATACGCAGTATTTT	CASSQDLRRGAGTDTQYF
TRBV2	NA	NA	TRBJ1-2	TGTGCCAGCAGTGAAGAGCGGGACACCGCTCACTATGGCTACACCTTC	CASSEERDTAHYGYTF
TRBV28	NA	NA	TRBJ1-6	TGTGCCAGCAGCCCTCAAGAGGGCCCAAATTCACCCCTCCACTTT	CASSPQEGPNSPLHF
TRBV6-6	NA	few	TRBJ1-5	TGTGCCAGCAGTACCACAGGGAGCGCGCAGCCCCAGCATTTT	CASSTTGSAQPQHF
TRBV7-2	TRBD1	NA	TRBJ1-2	TGTGCCAGCAGCGAGCCCGACAGGGGGCTTAATGGCTACACCTTC	CASSEPDRGLNGYTF
TRBV2	NA	few	TRBJ1-2	TGTGCCAGCAGTGAAGGGGAGGGGTATGGCTACACCTTC	CASSEGEGYGYTF
TRBV7-2	NA	NA	TRBJ1-2	TGTGCCAGCAGCTTAGTGGGGGGGCAAGGAGGCTACACCTTC	CASSLVGGQGGYTF
TRBV9	TRBD2	few	TRBJ2-7	TGTGCCAGCAGCGTAGCCGCGACTAGCGGACCCTACGAGCAGTACTTC	CASSVAATSGPYEQYF
TRBV19	NA	NA	TRBJ2-7	TGTGCCAGTAGTATCGCAGGGAATGAGCAGTACTTC	CASSIAGNEQYF
TRBV5-1	NA	NA	TRBJ2-5	TGCGCCAGCAGCTTGGGACAGAAAGAGACCCAGTACTTC	CASSLGQKETQYF
TRBV5-1	NA	NA	TRBJ1-6	TGCGCCAGCCGCTATTTGGGTGGAGATTCACCCCTCCACTTT	CASRYLGGDSPLHF
TRBV5-1	NA	NA	TRBJ2-2	TGCGCCAGCAGCTTGGAGTCAGGGGACACCGGGGAGCTGTTTTTT	CASSLESGDTGELFF
TRBV5-8	NA	NA	TRBJ1-5	TGTGCCAGCAGCTTGGGCCACAGGGAGCTTTGGCCCCAGCATTTT	CASSLGHRELWPQHF
TRBV7-2	NA	NA	TRBJ2-2	TGTGCCAGCAGAACTCAGGGAGGCGGGGAGCTGTTTTTT	CASRTQGGGELFF
TRBV4-1	TRBD1	NA	TRBJ1-4	TGCGCCAGCAGCCTCGGGTTGGGACAGATACCCCCTTTTACCCGAAAACTGTTTTTT	CASSLGLGQIPPFTRKLFF
TRBV4-1	TRBD1	once	TRBJ2-1	TGCGCCAGCAGCCAAGACCCCGGACAGGGGTTGAACAATGAGCAGTTCTTC	CASSQDPGQGLNNEQFF
TRBV11-2	TRBD2	few	TRBJ2-7	TGTGCCAGCAGCCGGACTAGCGGGGCCTACGAGCAGTACTTC	CASSRTSGAYEQYF
TRBV13	TRBD2	NA	TRBJ2-4	TGTGCCAGCAGCGCCACCTCGGGACTAGCGGGGGGTCTAGCCAAAAACATTCAGTACTTC	CASSATSGLAGGLAKNIQYF
TRBV14	TRBD2	NA	TRBJ2-7	TGTGCCAGCAGGGAAGCGGGGTTTGGTTCCTACGAGCAGTACTTC	CASREAGFGSYEQYF
TRBV7-8	NA	NA	TRBJ1-5	TGTGCCAGCAGCCAGTTAGGGACGGGGGATCAGCCCCAGCATTTT	CASSQLGTGDQPQHF